This entry is about one TCR beta chain. This record comes from a study of blood T cell repertoires in COVID-19. Study context: Researchers got acute and convalescent COVID-19 samples from the United States, Italy and Spain. T cells, B-cell-depleted T cells, or PBMCs provided the cDNA or gDNA that served as material.

Authors' methods: From reference gene primer amplification, estimates of nucleated cell counts were derived. The assay was immunoSEQ multiplex PCR, and TCRdb's table has in-frame clones only and misses some. Clone size and the V and J calls come from that table; the DNA yielded D and trimming. The sample has 150,000 to 200,000 clones; 87% are singletons. There are 13 residues in the CDR3. Germline V gives CDR1 SEHNR, CDR2 FQNEAQ (reference sequence). The V end lost 3 bases, the J end lost 4 bases, and 7 bases lay between the germline ends. The chain recombines TRBV7-9 with TRBJ2-1; a weak D match, TRBD2 (5 bases). The TCR was taken from a human donor in a cohort sampled during active COVID-19. Sequencing was done on a sample of peripheral blood. The CDR3 DNA follows: TGTGCCAGCAGCTTTCGGGGATACAATGAGCAGTTCTTC. Protein product: CASSFRGYNEQFF.